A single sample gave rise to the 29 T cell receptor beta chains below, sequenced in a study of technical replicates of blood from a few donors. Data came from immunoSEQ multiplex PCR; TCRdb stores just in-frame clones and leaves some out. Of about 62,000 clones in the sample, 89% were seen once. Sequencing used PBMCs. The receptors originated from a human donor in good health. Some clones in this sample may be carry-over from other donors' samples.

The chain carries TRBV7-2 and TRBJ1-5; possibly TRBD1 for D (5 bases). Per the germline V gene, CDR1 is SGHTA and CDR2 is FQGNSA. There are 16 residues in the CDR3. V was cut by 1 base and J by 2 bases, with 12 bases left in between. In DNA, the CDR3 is TGTGCCAGCAGCTTAGTGGGGGGGAAGGGCAATCAGCCCCAGCATTTT. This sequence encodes CASSLVGGKGNQPQHF.

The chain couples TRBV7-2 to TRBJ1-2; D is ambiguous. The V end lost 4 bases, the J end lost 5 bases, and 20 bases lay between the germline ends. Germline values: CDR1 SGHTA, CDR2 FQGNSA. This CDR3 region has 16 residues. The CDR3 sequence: CASSSPGLGGTYGYTF. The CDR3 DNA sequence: TGTGCCAGCAGCTCCCCTGGTCTCGGCGGTACATATGGCTACACCTTC.

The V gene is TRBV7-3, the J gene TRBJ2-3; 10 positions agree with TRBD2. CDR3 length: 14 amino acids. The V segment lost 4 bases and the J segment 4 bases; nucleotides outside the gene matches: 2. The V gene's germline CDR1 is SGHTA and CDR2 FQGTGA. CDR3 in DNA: TGTGCCAGCAGCTCCGGGACTAGCGCAGATACGCAGTATTTT. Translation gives CASSSGTSADTQYF.

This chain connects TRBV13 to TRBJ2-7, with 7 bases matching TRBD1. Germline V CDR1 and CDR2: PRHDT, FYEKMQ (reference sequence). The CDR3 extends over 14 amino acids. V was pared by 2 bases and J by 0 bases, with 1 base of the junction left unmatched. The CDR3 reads CASSLRDSSYEQYF. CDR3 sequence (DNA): TGTGCCAGCAGCTTACGGGACAGCTCCTACGAGCAGTACTTC.

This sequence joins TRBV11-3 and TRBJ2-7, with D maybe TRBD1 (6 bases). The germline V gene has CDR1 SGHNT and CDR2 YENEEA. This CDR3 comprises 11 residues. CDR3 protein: CAGQGNHEQYF. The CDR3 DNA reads TGTGCGGGGCAGGGGAACCACGAGCAGTACTTC.

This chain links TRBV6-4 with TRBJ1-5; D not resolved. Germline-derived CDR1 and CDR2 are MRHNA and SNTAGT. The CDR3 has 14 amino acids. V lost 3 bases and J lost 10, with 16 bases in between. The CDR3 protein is CASSEGSGSGPQHF. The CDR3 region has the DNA TGTGCCAGCAGTGAAGGATCGGGGTCGGGCCCCCAGCATTTT.

The CDR3 spells CASSFRGDSPLHF. CDR3 DNA sequence: TGTGCCAGCAGTTTCAGGGGAGATTCACCCCTCCACTTT. The rearrangement links TRBV27 to TRBJ1-6; tentative D call: TRBD1 (6 bases). Trimming shortened V by 3 bases and J by 8 bases, and 8 bases separated the two germline ends. The CDR3 totals 13 residues. Germline V gene lookup returns CDR1 MNHEY and CDR2 SMNVEV (reference sequence).

Written as DNA, the CDR3 is TGTGCCAGCTCACCAAACAGGGGGCAGTATACTGAAGCTTTCTTT. Protein sequence: CASSPNRGQYTEAFF. The chain joins TRBV18 to TRBJ1-1; 9 nucleotides match TRBD1. The CDR3 has 15 amino acids. Germline-derived CDR1 and CDR2 are KGHSH and LQKENI. Trimming took 2 bases from V and 5 from J; bases not matched to a gene: 6.

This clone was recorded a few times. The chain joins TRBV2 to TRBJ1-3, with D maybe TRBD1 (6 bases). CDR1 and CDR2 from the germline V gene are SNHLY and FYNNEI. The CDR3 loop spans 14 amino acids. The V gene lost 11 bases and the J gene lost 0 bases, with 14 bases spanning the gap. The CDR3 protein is CASTGGLSGNTIYF. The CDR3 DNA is TGTGCCTCAACGGGGGGCCTCTCTGGAAACACCATATATTTT.

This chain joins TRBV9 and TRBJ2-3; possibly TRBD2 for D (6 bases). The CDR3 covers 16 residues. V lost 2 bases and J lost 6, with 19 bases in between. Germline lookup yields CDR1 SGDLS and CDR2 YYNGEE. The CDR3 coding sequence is TGTGCCAGCAGCGTCACGACTAGACCCCTTTGGGATACGCAGTATTTT. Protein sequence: CASSVTTRPLWDTQYF.

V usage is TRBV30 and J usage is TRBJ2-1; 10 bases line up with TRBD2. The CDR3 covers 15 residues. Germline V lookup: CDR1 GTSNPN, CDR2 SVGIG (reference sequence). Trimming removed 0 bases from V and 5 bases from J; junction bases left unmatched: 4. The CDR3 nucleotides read TGTGCCTGGAGTGTCGGGACTAGCGAGAACAATGAGCAGTTCTTC. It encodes CAWSVGTSENNEQFF.

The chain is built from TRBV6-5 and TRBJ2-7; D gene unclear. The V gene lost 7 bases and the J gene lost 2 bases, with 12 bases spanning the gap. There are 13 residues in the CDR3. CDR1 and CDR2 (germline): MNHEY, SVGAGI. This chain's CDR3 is CASTSGTTYEQYF. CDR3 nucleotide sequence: TGTGCCAGCACCTCAGGTACCACCTACGAGCAGTACTTC.

In nucleotides, the CDR3 is TGTGCCATCAGTGAGGGGAGACTAGCGGGCACAGATACGCAGTATTTT. Residues: CAISEGRLAGTDTQYF. The chain is built from TRBV10-3 and TRBJ2-3; 9 bases are a match to TRBD2. Germline trimming cut 2 bases from V and 1 base from J; bases unmatched to any gene: 4. The germline gives CDR1 ENHRY, CDR2 SYGVKD. The CDR3 runs to 16 residues.

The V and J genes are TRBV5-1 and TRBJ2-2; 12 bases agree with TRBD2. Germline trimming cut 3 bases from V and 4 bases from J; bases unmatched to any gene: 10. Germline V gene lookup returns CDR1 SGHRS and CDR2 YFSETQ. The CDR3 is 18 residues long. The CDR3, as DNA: TGCGCCAGCAGCTCGCCTGGACTAGCGGGATATCTCACCGGGGAGCTGTTTTTT. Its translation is CASSSPGLAGYLTGELFF.

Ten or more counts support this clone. The CDR3 nucleotides are TGCGCCAGTGGAGAGGGTGATACGCAGTATTTT. It translates to CASGEGDTQYF. The chain links TRBV10-2 to TRBJ2-3; possible D gene TRBD2, 5 bases. CDR1 is WSHSY and CDR2 is SAAADI in the germline V gene. V lost 9 bases and J lost 6, with 10 bases in between. CDR3 length: 11 residues.

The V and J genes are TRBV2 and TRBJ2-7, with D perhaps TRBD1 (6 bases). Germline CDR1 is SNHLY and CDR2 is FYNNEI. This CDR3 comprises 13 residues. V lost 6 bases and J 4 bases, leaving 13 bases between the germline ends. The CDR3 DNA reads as TGTGCCAGCAGAGGCCCAGGGGATTACGAGCAGTACTTC. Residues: CASRGPGDYEQYF.

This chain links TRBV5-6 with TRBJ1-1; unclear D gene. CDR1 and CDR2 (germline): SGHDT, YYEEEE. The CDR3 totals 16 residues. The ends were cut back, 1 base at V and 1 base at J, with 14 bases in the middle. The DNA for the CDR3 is TGTGCCAGCAGCTTGAGGAGGAGGATGGGGAACACTGAAGCTTTCTTT. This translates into CASSLRRRMGNTEAFF.

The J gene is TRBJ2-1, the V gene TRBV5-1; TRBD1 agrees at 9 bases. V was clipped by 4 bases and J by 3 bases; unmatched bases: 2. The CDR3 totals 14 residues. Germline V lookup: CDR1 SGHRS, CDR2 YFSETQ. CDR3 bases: TGCGCCAGCAGCCTGGGACAGGGCTACAATGAGCAGTTCTTC. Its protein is CASSLGQGYNEQFF.

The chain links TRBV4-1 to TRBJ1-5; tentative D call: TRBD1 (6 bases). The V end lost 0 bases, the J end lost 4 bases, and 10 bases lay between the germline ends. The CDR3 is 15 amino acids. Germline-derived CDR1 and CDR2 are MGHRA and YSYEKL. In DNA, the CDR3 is TGCGCCAGCAGCCAAGATTCCCAGGGGAATCAGCCCCAGCATTTT. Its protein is CASSQDSQGNQPQHF.

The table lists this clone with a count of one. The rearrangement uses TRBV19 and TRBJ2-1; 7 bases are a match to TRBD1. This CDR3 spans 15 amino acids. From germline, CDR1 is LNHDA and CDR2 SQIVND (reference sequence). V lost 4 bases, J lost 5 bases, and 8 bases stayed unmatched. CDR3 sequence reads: CASSRKQGTHNEQFF. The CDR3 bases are TGTGCCAGTAGTAGAAAACAGGGGACCCACAATGAGCAGTTCTTC.

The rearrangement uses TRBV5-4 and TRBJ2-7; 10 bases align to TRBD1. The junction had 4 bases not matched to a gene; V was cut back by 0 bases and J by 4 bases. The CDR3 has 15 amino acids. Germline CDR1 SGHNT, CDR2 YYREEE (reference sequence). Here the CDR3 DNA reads TGTGCCAGCAGCTTGGGGGGACAGGGGCAATACGAGCAGTACTTC. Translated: CASSLGGQGQYEQYF.

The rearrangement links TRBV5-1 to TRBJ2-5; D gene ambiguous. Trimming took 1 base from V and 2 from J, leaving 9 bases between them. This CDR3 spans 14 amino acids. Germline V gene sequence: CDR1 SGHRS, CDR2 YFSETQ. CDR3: CASSLQHRQETQYF. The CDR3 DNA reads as TGCGCCAGCAGCTTGCAACATCGACAAGAGACCCAGTACTTC.

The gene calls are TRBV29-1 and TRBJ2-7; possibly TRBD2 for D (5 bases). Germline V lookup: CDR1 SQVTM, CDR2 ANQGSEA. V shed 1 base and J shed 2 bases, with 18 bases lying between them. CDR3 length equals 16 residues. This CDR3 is CSVEAKGGPLTYEQYF. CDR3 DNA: TGCAGCGTTGAAGCGAAGGGCGGGCCCTTAACCTACGAGCAGTACTTC.

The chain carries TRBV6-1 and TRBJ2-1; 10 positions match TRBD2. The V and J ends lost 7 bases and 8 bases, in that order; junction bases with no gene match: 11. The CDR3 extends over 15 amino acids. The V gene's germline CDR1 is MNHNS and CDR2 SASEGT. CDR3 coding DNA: TGTGCCAGCAACGGTTGGCTAGCGGGAGACGATGAGCAGTTCTTC. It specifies CASNGWLAGDDEQFF.

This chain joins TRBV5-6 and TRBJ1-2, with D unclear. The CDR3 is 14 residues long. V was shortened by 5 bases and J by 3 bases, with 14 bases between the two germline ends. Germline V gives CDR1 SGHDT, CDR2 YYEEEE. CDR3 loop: CASSFDGLDYGYTF. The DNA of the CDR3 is TGTGCCAGCAGTTTTGACGGACTAGACTATGGCTACACCTTC.

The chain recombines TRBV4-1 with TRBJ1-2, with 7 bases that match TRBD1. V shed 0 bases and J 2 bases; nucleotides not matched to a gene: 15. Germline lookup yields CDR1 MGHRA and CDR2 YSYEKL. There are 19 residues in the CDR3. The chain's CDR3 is CASSQEGFRRSGQNYGYTF. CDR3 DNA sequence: TGCGCCAGCAGCCAAGAAGGATTCCGACGTTCGGGACAGAACTATGGCTACACCTTC.

The CDR3 sequence is CSVVGLAGGPVGTDTQYF. The CDR3 bases are TGCAGCGTTGTAGGGCTAGCGGGGGGGCCGGTCGGCACAGATACGCAGTATTTT. This sequence joins TRBV29-1 and TRBJ2-3, with 12 bases that match TRBD2. The CDR3 covers 18 residues. Trimming took 4 bases from V and 1 from J; bases not matched to a gene: 12. Germline V gene lookup returns CDR1 SQVTM and CDR2 ANQGSEA.

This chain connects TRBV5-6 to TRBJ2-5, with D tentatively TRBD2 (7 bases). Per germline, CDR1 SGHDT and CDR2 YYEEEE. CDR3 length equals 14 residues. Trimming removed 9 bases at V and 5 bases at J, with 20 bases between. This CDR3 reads CATTRGAVGETQYF. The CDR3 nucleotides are TGTGCCACCACCCGGGGGGCAGTTGGGGAGACCCAGTACTTC.

CDR3 bases: TGTGCCAGCAGATCACAGGGGACGCTCTCCGGGGCCCAGCATTTT. Translating gives CASRSQGTLSGAQHF. The rearrangement joins TRBV2 to TRBJ1-5, with 7 bases matching TRBD1. Germline loops: CDR1 SNHLY, CDR2 FYNNEI. The CDR3 is 15 amino acids. V was pared by 6 bases and J by 11 bases, with 16 bases of the junction left unmatched.